This is a list of T cell receptor beta chains from one sample in a study of T-cell memory formation after mild COVID-19. Using its own MiXCR run on the 5' RACE reads, TCRdb lists one record per CDR3 protein. Among some 250,000 distinct CDR3 sequences listed, approximately 9% were seen once. Material for sequencing was PBMCs or a T cell subset sorted from them (not recorded which). The receptors derive from a man aged 18 to 29 who had mild COVID-19 (a few samples of this study predate the infection). Cell type and time point are not known. The CDR3 runs from the conserved cysteine through the conserved F or W. D genes are given only for firm matches. Clone size is stated in some rows and not others, as once, few, many or a class when expanded.

>TRBD1|TRBJ1-4|TRBV4-1|.
TGCGCCAGCAGCGCCGGGACAGGGGATGAAAAACTGTTTTTT
CASSAGTGDEKLFF
>.|TRBJ1-4|TRBV13|.
TGTGCCAGCAGCTTAGGCCCATACGGCGGAAAACTGTTTTTT
CASSLGPYGGKLFF
>.|TRBJ1-2|TRBV29-1|.
TGCAGCGCCCTTTCCGGGGAGTACTATGGCTACACCTTC
CSALSGEYYGYTF
>TRBD1|TRBJ2-1|TRBV20-1|.
TGCAGTGCTAAGGGGGCCCGCCCCGGCGGCGGAAGCTCCTACAATGAGCAGTTCTTC
CSAKGARPGGGSSYNEQFF
>TRBD1|TRBJ1-5|TRBV19|.
TGTGCCAGTAGGAAGGACAGGGCTGGTCAGCCCCAGCATTTT
CASRKDRAGQPQHF
>.|TRBJ2-5|TRBV6-5|many
TGTGCCAGCTTCTTGGACGGCGAGACCCAGTACTTC
CASFLDGETQYF
>.|TRBJ2-3|TRBV29-1|few
TGCAGCGTTGTTACGGGGGCGCGCACAGATACGCAGTATTTT
CSVVTGARTDTQYF
>.|TRBJ2-7|TRBV3-1|.
TGTGCCAGCAGCACCCCCGAACGGAGGCAGTACTTC
CASSTPERRQYF
>TRBD1|TRBJ1-5|TRBV7-2|.
TGTGCCAGCAGTCCAGGGGGCCCATGGTCCCAGCATTTT
CASSPGGPWSQHF
>.|TRBJ2-5|TRBV7-2|.
TGTGCCAGCATCGAAAGGACGGGACAAGAGACCCAGTACTTC
CASIERTGQETQYF
>TRBD1|TRBJ2-2|TRBV20-1|many
TGCAGTGCTAGAGAGGACAGGGGGTCCGTTAACACCGGGGAGCTGTTTTTT
CSAREDRGSVNTGELFF
>.|TRBJ1-2|TRBV2|few
TGTGCCAGCAGTGAATTTGCCGGAACCGCTAACTATGGCTACACCTTC
CASSEFAGTANYGYTF
>TRBD1|TRBJ1-5|TRBV15|few
TGTGCCACCAGCAGAGACAGGGGGTATCAGCCCCAGCATTTT
CATSRDRGYQPQHF
>.|TRBJ2-2|TRBV7-8|many
TGTGCCAGCAGCTTAAAGCCGGATGGTCAGAACACCGGGGAGCTGTTTTTT
CASSLKPDGQNTGELFF
>.|TRBJ1-1|TRBV4-3|.
TGCGCCAGCAGCCTACAGATGTCCGGGACTGAAGCTTTCTTT
CASSLQMSGTEAFF
>TRBD2|TRBJ2-1|TRBV12-3/TRBV12-4|.
TGTGCCAGCAGTCTTACTAGCGGGGGGCACAATGAGCAGTTCTTC
CASSLTSGGHNEQFF
>.|TRBJ1-1|TRBV5-1|many
TGCGCCAGCAGGCTTGGTGGGGAGAACACTGAAGCTTTCTTT
CASRLGGENTEAFF
>.|TRBJ1-1|TRBV7-8|.
TGTGCCAGCAGCCACGCCGGGGGCCCACGGAAGACTGAAGCTTTCTTT
CASSHAGGPRKTEAFF
>TRBD2|TRBJ2-1|TRBV20-1|.
TGCAGTGCTAGGCCCCTAGCGGCCTCCTACAATGAGCAGTTCTTC
CSARPLAASYNEQFF
>TRBD2|TRBJ2-3|TRBV7-7|few
TGTGCCAGCAGCCCTCGACTAGCGGGGGGGCCGGTACCAGATACGCAGTATTTT
CASSPRLAGGPVPDTQYF
>.|TRBJ1-4|TRBV7-2|.
TGTGCCAGCAGCCCTGGACCAGGCGGGAGGGAAAAACTGTTTTTT
CASSPGPGGREKLFF
>.|TRBJ2-7|TRBV5-4|.
TGTGCCAGCAGGCCGGACGGATCCTCCTACGAGCAGTACTTC
CASRPDGSSYEQYF
>TRBD1|TRBJ2-3|TRBV9|.
TGTGCCAGCAGCGACGGGACAGGGGAGGATACGCAGTATTTT
CASSDGTGEDTQYF
>.|TRBJ2-1|TRBV7-8|.
TGTGCCAGCAGCACGCTCCGGGGGCCCATCAATGAGCAGTTCTTC
CASSTLRGPINEQFF
>.|TRBJ2-3|TRBV11-3|few
TGTGCCAGCAGCTACGGTCCCGATACGCAGTATTTT
CASSYGPDTQYF
>TRBD2|TRBJ2-3|TRBV28|.
TGTGCCAGCAGTTCCTTAGCGGGGGAGGCGCCAGATACGCAGTATTTT
CASSSLAGEAPDTQYF
>.|TRBJ1-2|TRBV7-9|.
TGTGCCAGCAGCCCCAGCGGTCAGTATGGCTACACCTTC
CASSPSGQYGYTF
>TRBD2|TRBJ2-2|TRBV20-1|.
TGCAGTGCCTCTCTAGCGGGGGGGTTCACCGGGGAGCTGTTTTTT
CSASLAGGFTGELFF
>.|TRBJ2-6|TRBV7-9|.
TGTGCCAGCAGCTTAGGCGGGGATTGGGGGGCCAACGTCCTGACTTTC
CASSLGGDWGANVLTF
>.|TRBJ1-2|TRBV20-1|many
TGCAGTGCGACCACCTTTAGCGGACAACTTACTAACTATGGCTACACCTTC
CSATTFSGQLTNYGYTF
>.|TRBJ2-4|TRBV6-2/TRBV6-3|few
TGTGCCAGCAGGCAAGATATACCGGTCTATAGCCAAAACATTCAGTACTTC
CASRQDIPVYSQNIQYF
>TRBD2|TRBJ2-7|TRBV12-3/TRBV12-4|.
TGTGCCAGCAGTTCCTTGAGGTCCTTGGCGGGGGGCTCCTACGAGCAGTACTTC
CASSSLRSLAGGSYEQYF
>.|TRBJ2-1|TRBV11-2|few
TGTGCCAGCAGCTTAGGCGAGGGGCAGGTGCAGTTCTTC
CASSLGEGQVQFF
>.|TRBJ2-5|TRBV20-1|many
TGCAGTGCTAGGGACGGTTACCAAGAGACCCAGTACTTC
CSARDGYQETQYF